These 26 T cell receptor beta chains were all obtained from the same sample, sequenced in a study of shared clonotypes between healthy human individuals. Libraries were prepared by immunoSEQ multiplex PCR; TCRdb keeps only in-frame clonotypes and omits some of them. The sample lists 2 million to 2.5 million clones, 85% to 95% occurring once. The specimen sequenced was naive CD4+ T cells from PBMCs. The subset was: CD45RA+ positively selected. The receptors were sampled from a man younger than 35 in good health. Some clones in this sample may be carry-over from other donors' samples.

The gene calls are TRBV30 and TRBJ1-2; TRBD1 aligns across 9 bases. The CDR3 consists of 13 residues. The V and J ends lost 4 bases and 4 bases, in that order; junction bases with no gene match: 4. Germline CDR1 and CDR2: GTSNPN and SVGIG (reference sequence). The CDR3 spells CAWMDRGAYGYTF. CDR3 DNA sequence: TGTGCCTGGATGGACAGGGGAGCCTATGGCTACACCTTC.

The V and J genes are TRBV4-1 and TRBJ2-5; no firm D call. The end of the DNA aligns better with TRBJ2-7, so the J call may be wrong. The CDR3 consists of 15 residues. Germline CDR1 is MGHRA and CDR2 is YSYEKL. CDR3: CASSQGWVGSYEQYF. Here the CDR3 DNA reads TGCGCCAGCAGCCAAGGATGGGTGGGAAGCTACGAGCAGTACTTC.

The gene calls are TRBV5-6 and TRBJ2-1; 8 bases are shared with TRBD2. Germline V gene sequence: CDR1 SGHDT, CDR2 YYEEEE. V was clipped by 5 bases and J by 5 bases; unmatched bases: 9. The CDR3 is 15 amino acids. CDR3 loop: CASREVVAGNNEQFF. DNA for the CDR3: TGTGCCAGCAGAGAGGTAGTAGCGGGGAACAATGAGCAGTTCTTC.

The genes are TRBV7-9 and TRBJ2-7; 8 bases are shared with TRBD1. CDR1 SEHNR and CDR2 FQNEAQ come from the germline V gene (reference sequence). The CDR3 spans 16 residues. After removal of 5 bases from V and 3 bases from J, the junction contained 12 bases not matched to a gene. In DNA, the CDR3 is TGTGCCAGCAGCCCTCACCCTCGGACAGGGTTCTACGAGCAGTACTTC. Translating gives CASSPHPRTGFYEQYF.

The rearrangement uses TRBV9 and TRBJ2-1; D perhaps matches TRBD1 (5 bases). Between the trimmed V and J ends, which lost 3 bases and 11 bases, there was a span of 12 bases. The CDR3 has 12 residues. In germline, CDR1 is SGDLS, CDR2 YYNGEE. The CDR3 region has the DNA TGTGCCAGCAGCGCCGACGACAGCCAGCAGTTCTTC. Encoded protein: CASSADDSQQFF.

The chain uses TRBV7-3 and TRBJ2-5; TRBD1 matches at 8 bases. Trimming took 0 bases from V and 2 from J; bases not matched to a gene: 5. The CDR3 is 16 residues long. The germline V gene encodes CDR1 SGHTA and CDR2 FQGTGA. CDR3 DNA sequence: TGTGCCAGCAGCTTAACCGGGGGACAGGTGCAAGAGACCCAGTACTTC. Translating gives CASSLTGGQVQETQYF.

V usage is TRBV29-1 and J usage is TRBJ1-3; D may be TRBD1 (6 bases). Trimming pared 5 bases from V and 3 bases from J, leaving 14 bases between. The CDR3 length is 14 residues. Germline V CDR1 and CDR2: SQVTM, ANQGSEA. As DNA, the CDR3 is TGCAGCGTTCCTGACAGGTTAAATGGAAACACCATATATTTT. It yields the protein CSVPDRLNGNTIYF.

The count of this clone is one. The gene calls are TRBV5-1 and TRBJ2-1; 7 nucleotides line up with TRBD2. The CDR3 extends over 15 amino acids. Germline CDR1 and CDR2: SGHRS and YFSETQ. V shed 5 bases and J 0 bases; nucleotides not matched to a gene: 5. This CDR3 reads CASRGGTRSYNEQFF. The CDR3 DNA sequence: TGCGCCAGCAGGGGGGGGACTCGCTCCTACAATGAGCAGTTCTTC. The full variable domain, completed using reference TRBV5-1 and TRBJ2-1, is KAGVTQTPRYLIKTRGQQVTLSCSPISGHRSVSWYQQTPGQGLQFLFEYFSETQRNKGNFPGRFSGRQFSNSRSEMNVSTLELGDSALYLCASRGGTRSYNEQFFGPGTRLTVL.

V gene TRBV28 combines with J gene TRBJ1-1, with D unclear. CDR3 size: 13 residues. V lost 10 bases to trimming and J lost 5 bases, with 17 bases between them. CDR1 is MDHEN and CDR2 is SYDVKM in the germline V gene. The CDR3 sequence is CATVGEGRTEAFF. The CDR3 coding sequence is TGTGCCACCGTCGGCGAGGGAAGGACTGAAGCTTTCTTT.

The V gene is TRBV27, the J gene TRBJ2-5, with a weak D call TRBD1 (5 bases). V gave up 5 bases and J gave up 2 bases, with 18 bases separating them. Germline V lookup: CDR1 MNHEY, CDR2 SMNVEV (reference sequence). There are 16 residues in the CDR3. The CDR3 sequence: CASSPLGQGRQETQYF. DNA for the CDR3: TGTGCCAGCAGTCCTCTGGGGCAGGGAAGGCAAGAGACCCAGTACTTC.

This chain connects TRBV19 to TRBJ1-5; no definite D call. The CDR3 contains 14 residues. V lost 3 bases and J lost 0, with 6 bases in between. In germline, CDR1 is LNHDA, CDR2 SQIVND (reference sequence). The CDR3 sequence: CASSIRLSNQPQHF. CDR3 coding DNA: TGTGCCAGTAGTATTCGACTTAGCAATCAGCCCCAGCATTTT.

The V and J genes are TRBV5-1 and TRBJ2-1; tentative D call: TRBD2 (5 bases). The CDR3 sequence is 15 residues long. Trimming took off 7 bases at V and 1 base at J, with 15 bases between the two ends. CDR1 is SGHRS, CDR2 YFSETQ, per germline. The CDR3 sequence: CASHDLAGSYNEQFF. The CDR3 DNA is TGCGCCAGCCACGATCTAGCTGGGTCCTACAATGAGCAGTTCTTC. The whole variable domain, filled in from reference TRBV5-1 and TRBJ2-1, reads KAGVTQTPRYLIKTRGQQVTLSCSPISGHRSVSWYQQTPGQGLQFLFEYFSETQRNKGNFPGRFSGRQFSNSRSEMNVSTLELGDSALYLCASHDLAGSYNEQFFGPGTRLTVL.

The V gene is TRBV6-5, the J gene TRBJ2-5; 9 bases agree with TRBD2. Germline CDR1 MNHEY, CDR2 SVGAGI. With V trimmed by 2 bases and J by 5 bases, 9 bases remained unmatched. This CDR3 is built from 16 residues. The CDR3 spells CASSYIGREGRETQYF. The CDR3 nucleotides read TGTGCCAGCAGTTACATAGGGCGGGAGGGGAGGGAGACCCAGTACTTC.

The chain has TRBV11-2 and TRBJ1-5; 7 nucleotides agree with TRBD1. Germline values: CDR1 SGHAT, CDR2 FQNNGV. The CDR3 contains 18 residues. The J segment lost 1 base and the V segment lost 4 bases, leaving 13 bases of the junction unmatched. The CDR3 loop is CASSSRQGGPFSNQPQHF. In nucleotides, the CDR3 is TGTGCCAGCAGCTCCCGACAGGGAGGCCCTTTCAGCAATCAGCCCCAGCATTTT.

The chain joins TRBV2 to TRBJ2-7; unclear D gene. Germline V lookup: CDR1 SNHLY, CDR2 FYNNEI. Deletions cut 2 bases from V and 0 bases from J, with 8 bases between. This CDR3 is 14 amino acids long. CDR3 loop: CASSEQITSYEQYF. DNA for the CDR3: TGTGCCAGCAGTGAACAGATAACCTCCTACGAGCAGTACTTC. Full variable domain (outside the CDR3, taken from reference TRBV2 and TRBJ2-7): EPEVTQTPSHQVTQMGQEVILRCVPISNHLYFYWYRQILGQKVEFLVSFYNNEISEKSEIFDDQFSVERPDGSNFTLKIRSTKLEDSAMYFCASSEQITSYEQYFGPGTRLTVT.

V usage is TRBV7-2 and J usage is TRBJ2-7; tentative D call: TRBD2 (6 bases). CDR1 SGHTA and CDR2 FQGNSA come from the germline V gene. This CDR3 comprises 16 residues. The ends were cut back, 4 bases at V and 2 bases at J, with 18 bases in the middle. The CDR3 DNA reads as TGTGCCAGCAGCTCTACCGGCGCGGGGTCTGCCTACGAGCAGTACTTC. Amino acids: CASSSTGAGSAYEQYF.

The chain carries TRBV5-1 and TRBJ1-4, with D maybe TRBD1 (5 bases). The CDR3 runs to 14 residues. CDR1 and CDR2 (germline): SGHRS, YFSETQ. V lost 3 bases and J 4 bases, leaving 10 bases between the germline ends. CDR3 residues: CASSWGPNNEKLFF. CDR3 in DNA: TGCGCCAGCAGCTGGGGACCGAATAATGAAAAACTGTTTTTT.

The chain carries TRBV4-1 and TRBJ2-5, with D perhaps TRBD1 or TRBD2 (6 bases each). Germline V gene data show CDR1 as MGHRA and CDR2 as YSYEKL. This CDR3 region has 16 residues. Trimming cost V 0 bases and J 7 bases, with 18 bases left between them. CDR3 protein: CASSQDWAGEAGTQYF. In nucleotides, the CDR3 is TGCGCCAGCAGCCAAGATTGGGCAGGGGAGGCTGGGACCCAGTACTTC.

Comment on this clone: Other nucleotide sequences from this sample produce the same CDR3. The chain uses TRBV5-1 and TRBJ2-7; TRBD2 agrees at 13 bases. The CDR3 loop spans 14 amino acids. Germline CDR1 is SGHRS and CDR2 is YFSETQ. The V gene end was trimmed by 8 bases and the J gene end by 5 bases; junction bases not matched to a gene: 7. CDR3 sequence: CASSTGLAGDEQYF. The CDR3, as DNA: TGCGCCAGTTCTACCGGACTAGCGGGAGACGAGCAGTACTTC. The whole variable domain, remainder taken from reference TRBV5-1 and TRBJ2-7, is KAGVTQTPRYLIKTRGQQVTLSCSPISGHRSVSWYQQTPGQGLQFLFEYFSETQRNKGNFPGRFSGRQFSNSRSEMNVSTLELGDSALYLCASSTGLAGDEQYFGPGTRLTVT.

The rearrangement links TRBV5-4 to TRBJ1-2; possibly TRBD1 for D (5 bases). The CDR3 spans 14 residues. Germline CDR1 reads SGHNT; CDR2 reads YYREEE (reference sequence). The ends were cut back, 0 bases at V and 8 bases at J, with 14 bases in the middle. CDR3 region: CASSLDGATGGYTF. The CDR3 bases are TGTGCCAGCAGCTTGGATGGGGCCACTGGGGGCTACACCTTC.

The chain employs TRBV9 and TRBJ1-1; D call uncertain. The CDR3 covers 14 residues. The germline CDR1 and CDR2 sequences are SGDLS and YYNGEE. Trimming took off 3 bases at V and 0 bases at J, with 9 bases between the two ends. The CDR3 protein is CASSARPMNTEAFF. DNA for the CDR3: TGTGCCAGCAGCGCCAGACCCATGAACACTGAAGCTTTCTTT.

This clone has just one count. This chain links TRBV5-4 with TRBJ2-7; 8 positions match TRBD1. The V segment lost 1 base and the J segment 3 bases; nucleotides outside the gene matches: 6. Germline V gene lookup returns CDR1 SGHNT and CDR2 YYREEE (reference sequence). The CDR3 is made up of 15 amino acids. CDR3 bases: TGTGCCAGCAGCTTGCCCAGGGGGCTGAACTACGAGCAGTACTTC. Protein sequence: CASSLPRGLNYEQYF.

V gene TRBV9 combines with J gene TRBJ2-1; TRBD1 or TRBD2 may be the D gene (5 bases each). CDR1 is SGDLS, CDR2 YYNGEE, per germline. Trimming pared 3 bases from V and 8 bases from J, leaving 18 bases between. This CDR3 has 15 amino acids. The CDR3 bases are TGTGCCAGCAGCGAGAGGGACCGGCCTCGGGATGAGCAGTTCTTC. The encoded protein is CASSERDRPRDEQFF.

This chain joins TRBV19 and TRBJ2-7, with D tentatively TRBD1 (6 bases). The CDR3 consists of 15 residues. With 2 bases removed from V and 6 bases from J, the gap between germline ends came to 17 bases. Germline loops: CDR1 LNHDA, CDR2 SQIVND (reference sequence). CDR3 protein: CASSISNRAELEQYF. CDR3 nucleotide sequence: TGTGCCAGTAGTATAAGTAACAGGGCTGAGCTCGAGCAGTACTTC.

The V gene is TRBV7-9, the J gene TRBJ2-2, with D unresolved. This CDR3 region has 15 residues. The V gene lost 4 bases and the J gene lost 1 base, with 10 bases spanning the gap. CDR1 and CDR2 from the germline V gene are SEHNR and FQNEAQ (reference sequence). CDR3 nucleotides: TGTGCCAGCAGCTCACGCCGCAGGAACACCGGGGAGCTGTTTTTT. Its protein is CASSSRRRNTGELFF.

V usage is TRBV6-5 and J usage is TRBJ1-1; D possibly corresponds to TRBD1 (6 bases). Germline lookup yields CDR1 MNHEY and CDR2 SVGAGI. CDR3 length equals 14 residues. Trimming took off 5 bases at V and 6 bases at J, with 16 bases between the two ends. As DNA, the CDR3 is TGTGCCAGCAGTCAACACACCGACAGGTCTGAAGCTTTCTTT. Residues: CASSQHTDRSEAFF.